Listed here are 32 T cell receptor beta chains from one sample, sequenced in a study of T cell changes during pregnancy in multiple sclerosis (dated by TCRdb to the late 2010s). The receptor library was made with the immunoSEQ multiplex PCR assay. What TCRdb holds here is the immuneACCESS table cut down to in-frame rearrangements. Part of the clones is not present; checked against another copy, under half of the missing clones reflect an unresolved V gene, and the others are unexplained. The sample table contains over 35,000 clones; only one count was recorded for roughly 90% of them. 10% to 15% of the sample is held by the ten biggest clonotypes. The specimen comprised CD8+ T cells from peripheral blood mononuclear cells, sampled in the first trimester of pregnancy. The receptors were sampled from a female donor with multiple sclerosis, enrolled in a pregnancy study.

The J gene is TRBJ1-1, the V gene TRBV5-1; D possibly corresponds to TRBD1 (6 bases). The germline gives CDR1 SGHRS, CDR2 YFSETQ. CDR3 length: 12 residues. V was trimmed by 5 bases and J by 4 bases, leaving 9 bases between them. The CDR3 region is CASREGGTEAFF. DNA for the CDR3: TGCGCCAGCAGGGAAGGGGGCACTGAAGCTTTCTTT.

This clone was recorded only once. The V call is TRBV30, the J call TRBJ1-6; 8 nucleotides agree with TRBD1. The V gene's germline CDR1 is GTSNPN and CDR2 SVGIG (reference sequence). The junction had 6 bases not matched to a gene; V was cut back by 2 bases and J by 9 bases. The CDR3 consists of 14 residues. The DNA for the CDR3 is TGTGCCTGGAGTTCGGACAGGGTGAGTTCACCCCTCCACTTT. Its protein is CAWSSDRVSSPLHF. The whole variable domain, filled in from reference TRBV30 and TRBJ1-6, reads SQTIHQWPATLVQPVGSPLSLECTVEGTSNPNLYWYRQAAGRGLQLLFYSVGIGQISSEVPQNLSASRPQDRQFILSSKKLLLSDSGFYLCAWSSDRVSSPLHFGNGTRLTVT.

This CDR3 reads CASSEQGFQETQYF. CDR3 nucleotides: TGTGCCAGTAGTGAACAGGGTTTCCAAGAGACCCAGTACTTC. The chain links TRBV11-3 to TRBJ2-5; D may be TRBD1 (6 bases). The V end was cut by 9 bases, the J end by 1 base, with 15 bases between. CDR3 size: 14 residues. Germline V gene data show CDR1 as SGHNT and CDR2 as YENEEA.

V usage is TRBV10-3 and J usage is TRBJ2-7; 13 nucleotides line up with TRBD2. The germline CDR1 and CDR2 sequences are ENHRY and SYGVKD. The CDR3 contains 18 residues. The J segment lost 0 bases and the V segment lost 5 bases, leaving 10 bases of the junction unmatched. The CDR3 loop reads CAISSGTSGTVPSYEQYF. The CDR3 DNA reads TGTGCCATCAGTTCCGGGACTAGCGGGACTGTACCCTCCTACGAGCAGTACTTC.

The rearrangement uses TRBV7-9 and TRBJ2-7, with 11 bases fitting TRBD2. CDR3 length: 15 residues. In germline, CDR1 is SEHNR, CDR2 FQNEAQ (reference sequence). Unmatched junction bases numbered 6, after V lost 5 bases and J lost 3 bases. The CDR3 DNA reads as TGTGCCAGCAGCGATGGGACTAGCGGTGACTACGAGCAGTACTTC. Protein sequence: CASSDGTSGDYEQYF.

This chain uses TRBV5-1 with TRBJ2-2; 14 bases agree with TRBD2. The germline V gene has CDR1 SGHRS and CDR2 YFSETQ. The CDR3 totals 18 residues. V was pared by 4 bases and J by 2 bases, with 7 bases of the junction left unmatched. CDR3 DNA sequence: TGCGCCAGCAGCCCGCAGACTAGCGGGGGGGATAACACCGGGGAGCTGTTTTTT. It specifies CASSPQTSGGDNTGELFF.

The rearrangement uses TRBV9 and TRBJ1-4, with unresolved D. V was shortened by 3 bases and J by 4 bases, with 13 bases between the two germline ends. The CDR3 contains 15 residues. CDR1 SGDLS and CDR2 YYNGEE come from the germline V gene. CDR3 loop: CASSGGREGNEKLFF. The CDR3 region has the DNA TGTGCCAGCAGCGGTGGGAGGGAAGGTAATGAAAAACTGTTTTTT.

This rearrangement joins TRBV7-9 to TRBJ2-3; D may be TRBD1 (6 bases). Trimming stripped 2 bases from V and 1 base from J, with 10 bases between. The CDR3 is 15 residues long. Germline CDR1 reads SEHNR; CDR2 reads FQNEAQ (reference sequence). CDR3 loop: CASSLIEGGTDTQYF. DNA of the CDR3: TGTGCCAGCAGCTTAATCGAGGGGGGCACAGATACGCAGTATTTT.

To note about this clone: Other DNA variants within this sample encode the same CDR3. The rearrangement uses TRBV13 and TRBJ2-7; 7 bases match TRBD2. Looked up from germline, CDR1 is PRHDT and CDR2 is FYEKMQ (reference sequence). The length of the CDR3 is 14 residues. V was pared by 0 bases and J by 2 bases, with 1 base of the junction left unmatched. The CDR3 region has the DNA TGTGCCAGCAGCTTAGGCCGGGGGGCCTACGAGCAGTACTTC. Translating it yields CASSLGRGAYEQYF.

The rearrangement joins TRBV9 to TRBJ1-1, with a tentative D call TRBD1 (6 bases). From germline, CDR1 is SGDLS and CDR2 YYNGEE. The CDR3 has 13 amino acids. V was shortened by 4 bases and J by 6 bases, with 13 bases between the two germline ends. Written as DNA, the CDR3 is TGTGCCAGCAGCCCTCAGGGGCGAGCTGAAGCTTTCTTT. Translation: CASSPQGRAEAFF.

V and J are TRBV7-9 and TRBJ1-4, with 8 bases lining up with TRBD1. V gave up 2 bases and J gave up 11 bases; unmatched junction bases: 1. Germline V gene sequence: CDR1 SEHNR, CDR2 FQNEAQ (reference sequence). CDR3 size: 12 residues. CDR3 nucleotide sequence: TGTGCCAGCAGCTTACGACAGGGGAAACTGTTTTTT. It translates to CASSLRQGKLFF.

CDR3 residues: CASSGGAGDYGYTF. In DNA, the CDR3 is TGTGCCAGCTCGGGAGGGGCAGGCGACTATGGCTACACCTTC. The chain has TRBV18 and TRBJ1-2; TRBD1 is a possible D gene (5 bases). With 6 bases removed from V and 3 bases from J, the gap between germline ends came to 14 bases. This CDR3 region has 14 residues. Germline CDR1 KGHSH, CDR2 LQKENI.

The chain is built from TRBV9 and TRBJ1-1, with D unclear. Germline CDR1 reads SGDLS; CDR2 reads YYNGEE. CDR3 length: 13 amino acids. Between the trimmed V and J ends, which lost 0 bases and 1 base, there was a span of 4 bases. DNA for the CDR3: TGTGCCAGCAGCGTAGCTTCGAACACTGAAGCTTTCTTT. Residues: CASSVASNTEAFF.

The rearrangement joins TRBV5-6 to TRBJ2-5; D possibly corresponds to TRBD1 (5 bases). The CDR3 runs 14 residues. The V end was cut by 1 base, the J end by 1 base, with 8 bases between. CDR1 and CDR2 from the germline V gene are SGHDT and YYEEEE. CDR3: CASSLSDSQETQYF. As DNA, the CDR3 is TGTGCCAGCAGCTTGAGCGACAGCCAAGAGACCCAGTACTTC.

The rearrangement joins TRBV28 to TRBJ1-2, with 7 positions matching TRBD1. The V gene's germline CDR1 is MDHEN and CDR2 SYDVKM. The V gene end was trimmed by 5 bases and the J gene end by 6 bases; junction bases not matched to a gene: 9. The CDR3 extends over 14 amino acids. The CDR3 is CASSPDRILDGYTF. The CDR3 DNA is TGTGCCAGCAGTCCGGACAGGATCTTGGATGGCTACACCTTC.

The CDR3 DNA is TGTGCCAGTTTCTATAACACTGAAGCTTTCTTT. Residues: CASFYNTEAFF. The rearrangement uses TRBV27 and TRBJ1-1, with D hard to call. This CDR3 comprises 11 residues. With 9 bases removed from V and 2 bases from J, the gap between germline ends came to 7 bases. Germline-derived CDR1 and CDR2 are MNHEY and SMNVEV (reference sequence).

As DNA, the CDR3 is TGTGCCAGCAGCCAAGGGGATGAGCAGTTCTTC. It codes for CASSQGDEQFF. The chain combines TRBV11-1 with TRBJ2-1; D perhaps matches TRBD1 (5 bases). Germline-derived CDR1 and CDR2 are SGHAT and FQDESV (reference sequence). Between the trimmed V and J ends, which lost 5 bases and 8 bases, there was a span of 7 bases. The length of the CDR3 is 11 residues.

The chain links TRBV7-9 to TRBJ2-3; 11 bases fit TRBD2. Germline CDR1 SEHNR, CDR2 FQNEAQ (reference sequence). The CDR3 contains 15 residues. V trimming: 5 bases; J trimming: 3 bases; junction bases outside the gene matches: 4. The CDR3 here is CASSPTSGVTDTQYF. CDR3 sequence (DNA): TGTGCCAGCAGCCCGACTAGCGGGGTTACAGATACGCAGTATTTT.

V is TRBV16 and J is TRBJ2-2, with D tentatively TRBD1 (6 bases). In germline, CDR1 is KGHSY, CDR2 FQNENV. The V end was cut by 4 bases, the J end by 5 bases, with 14 bases between. The length of the CDR3 is 15 residues. The CDR3 spells CASSPPTGSTGELFF. CDR3 nucleotide sequence: TGTGCCAGCAGCCCTCCGACAGGTTCAACCGGGGAGCTGTTTTTT.

V is TRBV27 and J is TRBJ2-7; 8 bases agree with TRBD2. In germline, CDR1 is MNHEY, CDR2 SMNVEV (reference sequence). CDR3 length: 15 amino acids. V was clipped by 6 bases and J by 0 bases; unmatched bases: 7. Written as DNA, the CDR3 is TGTGCCAGCAGGGTGGCGGGGGGACTCTCCTACGAGCAGTACTTC. As protein: CASRVAGGLSYEQYF.

This clone is a singleton in its sample. V gene TRBV6-6 combines with J gene TRBJ2-2; TRBD1 agrees at 8 bases. V shed 10 bases, J shed 4 bases, and the junction held 5 bases outside the gene matches. This CDR3 has 13 amino acids. Germline-derived CDR1 and CDR2 are MNHNY and SVGAGI (reference sequence). Here the CDR3 reads CATDRGGTGELFF. CDR3 nucleotides: TGTGCCACCGACAGGGGCGGCACCGGGGAGCTGTTTTTT.

The chain is built from TRBV4-1 and TRBJ1-2; D perhaps matches TRBD1 (5 bases). The V gene's germline CDR1 is MGHRA and CDR2 YSYEKL. Trimming removed 1 base at V and 0 bases at J, with 9 bases between. The CDR3 contains 15 residues. CDR3 nucleotides: TGCGCCAGCAGCCAAGTGGACACCTCTAACTATGGCTACACCTTC. It specifies CASSQVDTSNYGYTF.

This CDR3 is CASSEEGTSNIQYF. The CDR3 region has the DNA TGTGCCAGCAGTGAAGAAGGGACTAGCAACATTCAGTACTTC. The chain recombines TRBV6-1 with TRBJ2-4; 9 nucleotides agree with TRBD2. The CDR3 length is 14 residues. Per the germline V gene, CDR1 is MNHNS and CDR2 is SASEGT. V was pared by 1 base and J by 7 bases, with 2 bases of the junction left unmatched.

V gene TRBV29-1 combines with J gene TRBJ2-1, with unresolved D. This CDR3 is 11 amino acids long. Germline V gives CDR1 SQVTM, CDR2 ANQGSEA. Trimming cost V 3 bases and J 7 bases, with 7 bases left between them. CDR3 bases: TGCAGCGTTGACGAACAGAATGAGCAGTTCTTC. Protein sequence: CSVDEQNEQFF.

The chain links TRBV19 to TRBJ2-7; 8 bases align to TRBD2. The CDR3 length is 14 residues. V lost 5 bases, J lost 3 bases, and 6 bases stayed unmatched. Germline CDR1 and CDR2: LNHDA and SQIVND (reference sequence). For the CDR3, the DNA is TGTGCCAGTAGTGCGGGACTAGTGGTCTACGAGCAGTACTTC. As protein: CASSAGLVVYEQYF.

The rearrangement uses TRBV15 and TRBJ1-1; no clear D. V was clipped by 8 bases and J by 3 bases, with 10 bases between them. CDR1 LNHNV and CDR2 YYDKDF come from the germline V gene (reference sequence). This CDR3 contains 12 residues. CDR3 sequence reads: CATVSGDTEAFF. CDR3 nucleotide sequence: TGTGCCACCGTGTCCGGGGACACTGAAGCTTTCTTT.

The chain uses TRBV27 and TRBJ1-6; no reliable D call. The CDR3 is 15 amino acids. The germline CDR1 and CDR2 sequences are MNHEY and SMNVEV (reference sequence). V lost 3 bases to trimming and J lost 6 bases, with 12 bases between them. The CDR3 here is CASSFVRELNSPLHF. For the CDR3, the DNA is TGTGCCAGCAGTTTCGTACGGGAACTTAATTCACCCCTCCACTTT.

This chain joins TRBV5-4 and TRBJ2-1; the match to TRBD2 covers 10 bases. The CDR3 runs to 15 residues. Trimming took 0 bases from V and 8 from J; bases not matched to a gene: 5. From germline, CDR1 is SGHNT and CDR2 YYREEE (reference sequence). The CDR3 DNA is TGTGCCAGCAGCTTGGCCAGCGGGGGGGCCCATGAGCAGTTCTTC. Translated, it gives CASSLASGGAHEQFF.

The chain recombines TRBV14 with TRBJ2-7; TRBD2 is a possible D gene (5 bases). V lost 0 bases, J lost 5 bases, and 11 bases lay in between. Germline values: CDR1 SGHDN, CDR2 FVKESK. The CDR3 has 14 residues. CDR3: CASSQEPGSHEQYF. The CDR3 nucleotides are TGTGCCAGCAGCCAAGAGCCGGGATCCCACGAGCAGTACTTC.

The gene calls are TRBV4-1 and TRBJ1-4; weak D call: TRBD1 (6 bases). V lost 6 bases, J lost 8 bases, and 16 bases lay in between. Germline V lookup: CDR1 MGHRA, CDR2 YSYEKL. The CDR3 runs 14 residues. The chain's CDR3 is CASSPQGNWEKLFF. CDR3 DNA sequence: TGCGCCAGCAGTCCACAGGGTAACTGGGAAAAACTGTTTTTT.

The chain couples TRBV5-4 to TRBJ2-7; D is perhaps TRBD2 (6 bases). The CDR3 is 14 amino acids. Trimming cost V 3 bases and J 2 bases, with 12 bases left between them. CDR1 and CDR2 from the germline V gene are SGHNT and YYREEE (reference sequence). The CDR3 nucleotides read TGTGCCAGCAGCTCACGGGACTTAGCCTACGAGCAGTACTTC. It yields the protein CASSSRDLAYEQYF. Complete variable domain (other parts from reference TRBV5-4 and TRBJ2-7): ETGVTQSPTHLIKTRGQQVTLRCSSQSGHNTVSWYQQALGQGPQFIFQYYREEENGRGNFPPRFSGLQFPNYSSELNVNALELDDSALYLCASSSRDLAYEQYFGPGTRLTVT.

The CDR3: CASSLASLTDTQYF. The CDR3 region has the DNA TGTGCCAGCAGCTTGGCTTCCCTCACAGATACGCAGTATTTT. The chain couples TRBV5-6 to TRBJ2-3; no clear D gene. The CDR3 runs to 14 residues. Trimming stripped 0 bases from V and 2 bases from J, with 7 bases between. Germline V CDR1 and CDR2: SGHDT, YYEEEE.